The entry below describes one T cell receptor (beta chain). The antigen is undetermined. TCRdb redid the calling of the reads with MiXCR, one entry per CDR3 protein. The sample lists about 20,000 distinct CDR3 sequences; around two fifths were seen once. The data stem from a study of T cell repertoires in cytomegalovirus infection. Study as a whole: Recently identified HLA-C-restricted CMV epitopes were among the peptides used. Public TCR beta signatures marked donors with CMV infection and the matching HLA. General observations from the study: In two of eight donors, the top clonotype was HLA-C-restricted CMV-specific. CMV carriers with the relevant HLA were identified by cumulative public TCR beta family frequency.

J gave up 0 bases and V 7 bases, and 9 bases lay outside the gene matches. This CDR3 region has 15 residues. CDR1 SGHTA and CDR2 FQGNSA come from the germline V gene. The clonotype was recovered from a human donor in good health (CMV status not recorded). Some clones in this sample may be carry-over from other donors' samples. The chain links TRBV7-2 to TRBJ2-7, with TRBD1 matching 7 bases. Here the sequenced sample was CD8+ T cells from cultured PBMCs, taken from culture after CMV antigen stimulation. For the CDR3, the DNA is TGTGCCAGCACCCTGATGACAGGGAGCTCCTACGAGCAGTACTTC. Translated, it gives CASTLMTGSSYEQYF.